Listed below are T cell receptor beta chains from one sample, sequenced in a study of blood T cell repertoires in COVID-19. Sequenced by immunoSEQ multiplex PCR; TCRdb stores in-frame clones only, minus some. There are about 120,000 clones in the sample; 75% to 95% occur only once, and approximately 1.9% lies in the top ten. The sequencing sample was made of peripheral blood. These receptors came from a human donor with active COVID-19. The donor label of this sample is uncertain. CDR3s leave out the opening cysteine and the closing phenylalanine or tryptophan. Expanded clones get a size class; other rows say once, few or many, or leave the size out.

j_call,clone_size,v_call,cdr3_aa
TRBJ1-1,NA,TRBV5-4,ASSSSPSEVTEAF
TRBJ1-6,NA,TRBV6-2/TRBV6-3,ASSSQGYSPLH
TRBJ2-3,NA,TRBV12-5,ASGRGQGLLDTQY
TRBJ1-4,NA,TRBV10-1,ASSRGPTNEKLF
TRBJ1-2,NA,TRBV7-9,ASSTGDYGYT
TRBJ1-2,NA,TRBV5-6,ASSSTGGSYGYT
TRBJ2-1,NA,TRBV4-1,ASSRDRDNEQF
TRBJ2-1,NA,TRBV11-1,ASSDAGTSYNEQF
TRBJ2-1,NA,TRBV6-4,ASSVILAPYNEQF
TRBJ2-3,NA,TRBV14,ASSQAMLSGTQY
TRBJ1-1,NA,TRBV5-1,ASSLVRNTEAF
TRBJ1-5,once,TRBV29-1,SVTSGQGSNQPQH
TRBJ1-2,NA,TRBV19,ASSPWPQYGYT
TRBJ1-5,NA,TRBV5-8,ASKPRMNQPQH
TRBJ1-1,NA,TRBV7-2,ASSTPDRGQRNTEAF
TRBJ1-1,NA,TRBV28,ASSFPGRGRGTEAF
TRBJ2-5,few,TRBV3-1/TRBV3-2,ASSHQPGTSGGRRETQY
TRBJ1-2,NA,TRBV4-2,ASSQDRGAYGYT
TRBJ1-1,NA,TRBV28,ASSLSHPDFGTEAF
TRBJ2-5,NA,TRBV2,ASRGLAGSAQETQY
TRBJ2-1,NA,TRBV5-4,ASSFSGGAVNEQF
TRBJ2-5,NA,TRBV7-3,ASSPGQGSVETQY
TRBJ2-2,few,TRBV19,ATRTSGTGELF
TRBJ1-3,NA,TRBV2,ASRFLTGNTIY
TRBJ1-1,NA,TRBV11-2,ASSFGELYTEAF
TRBJ1-2,once,TRBV2,ASSMDRSANYGYT
TRBJ2-3,NA,TRBV7-2,ASSLDFAGITSTDTQY
TRBJ2-3,NA,TRBV14,ASSQDWTGGERRTDTQY
TRBJ2-6,NA,TRBV5-1,ASRSNSGANVLT
TRBJ2-1,NA,TRBV6-2/TRBV6-3,ASSYQERGGGGSYNEQF
TRBJ1-6,NA,TRBV6-6,ASRGTRGGSPLH
TRBJ1-5,NA,TRBV19,ASRDRTYSNQPQH
TRBJ1-2,NA,TRBV4-3,ASSPQGLGGYT
TRBJ2-5,NA,TRBV4-3,ASSPGRVGRTQY
TRBJ1-1,NA,TRBV7-8,ASSLANEAF
TRBJ1-2,NA,TRBV5-1,ASSLSQGASGYT